A selection of T cell receptor beta chains follows, all from one sample in a study of T cells after yellow fever vaccination. TCRdb fed the 5' RACE reads into MiXCR, producing one record per CDR3 protein. The sample shows more than 30,000 distinct CDR3 sequences, around 7% of them seen only once. Sequenced here: PBMCs, either bulk or a sorted T-cell subset (CD4+, CD8+, memory, or dextramer-sorted; not recorded which), sampled on the day of the first yellow fever vaccination. All receptors derive from a man between 18 and 29 years old who received the YFV17D yellow fever vaccine. CDR3s include the opening cysteine and the closing phenylalanine or tryptophan. D genes are given only for firm matches. Clone size is given for some rows only: seen once, a few or many times, or a class if the clone is expanded.

>many|.|15|TRBJ2-5|TRBV5-4
TGTGCCAGCAGCTTGAATAGGGGTGACGGAGAGACCCAGTACTTC
CASSLNRGDGETQYF
>few|.|16|TRBJ2-5|TRBV7-7
TGTGCTAGCAGCTTACTACTAGCCGGTCCCCAAGAGACCCAGTACTTC
CASSLLLAGPQETQYF
>many|.|14|TRBJ2-5|TRBV5-6
TGTGCCAGCAGCTTCGGCAGGGGATATGAGACCCAGTACTTC
CASSFGRGYETQYF
>few|.|13|TRBJ1-1|TRBV18
TGTGCCAGCTCACCACCGGGTAACACTGAAGCTTTCTTT
CASSPPGNTEAFF
>few|.|16|TRBJ1-4|TRBV6-5
TGTGCCAGCAAGTTAGCGGGAGCACTCGGGGTCGAAAAACTGTTTTTT
CASKLAGALGVEKLFF
>many|TRBD1|16|TRBJ2-5|TRBV11-2
TGTGCCAGCAGCCCCGGTCGGTCAGGGGGCCAAGAGACCCAGTACTTC
CASSPGRSGGQETQYF
>many|TRBD2|18|TRBJ2-3|TRBV30
TGTGCCTGGACCTCTAAGCGGGGGGGCTTAGGTTGGACAGATACGCAGTATTTT
CAWTSKRGGLGWTDTQYF
>many|.|16|TRBJ2-3|TRBV24-1
TGTGCCACCAGTGATTTGGCGGGAAAGGCAACAGATACGCAGTATTTT
CATSDLAGKATDTQYF
>.|.|16|TRBJ1-3|TRBV11-2
TGTGCCAGCTCAAAAGATGGGGGTTACTCTGGAAACACCATATATTTT
CASSKDGGYSGNTIYF
>many|TRBD2|16|TRBJ2-2|TRBV3-1
TGTGCCAGCAGCCAAGGGACCGGGGGGGGTCCCGGGGAGCTGTTTTTT
CASSQGTGGGPGELFF
>many|.|14|TRBJ1-5|TRBV9
TGTGCCAGCAGCGCCAGGGGTTTTAATCAGCCCCAGCATTTT
CASSARGFNQPQHF
>many|.|14|TRBJ2-4|TRBV29-1
TGCAGCGTTGGGGAAAGTGGAACCAAAAACATTCAGTACTTC
CSVGESGTKNIQYF
>many|TRBD2|16|TRBJ2-1|TRBV14
TGTGCCAGCAGCCAAGTGGGCGGGGGGTTATACAATGAGCAGTTCTTC
CASSQVGGGLYNEQFF
>medium-sized|.|12|TRBJ1-1|TRBV29-1
TGCAGCGTTGCCAGGATGAACACTGAAGCTTTCTTT
CSVARMNTEAFF
>many|.|14|TRBJ2-1|TRBV6-4
TGTGCCAGCAGCTCGGCGGGGGAGGGGGATGAGCAGTTCTTC
CASSSAGEGDEQFF
>many|.|18|TRBJ1-5|TRBV20-1
TGCAGTGCTAGAGATTTGTCCCTCGGGGGGCAGAGCAATCAGCCCCAGCATTTT
CSARDLSLGGQSNQPQHF
>many|TRBD1|15|TRBJ2-4|TRBV9
TGTGCCAGCAGCGGGGGGACAGTAGCCAAAAACATTCAGTACTTC
CASSGGTVAKNIQYF
>many|.|13|TRBJ1-2|TRBV12-3/TRBV12-4
TGTGCCAGCAGTAAGAGGACGGACTATGGCTACACCTTC
CASSKRTDYGYTF
>many|TRBD1|13|TRBJ1-1|TRBV7-2
TGTGCCAGCGAACAGGGGGGAAATCCGGTCGCTTTCTTT
CASEQGGNPVAFF
>few|TRBD2|16|TRBJ2-5|TRBV6-5
TGTGCCAGCAGTTTGGGGGGACTAGGAGCGGGCGAGACCCAGTACTTC
CASSLGGLGAGETQYF
>.|.|16|TRBJ1-4|TRBV6-4
TGTGCCAGCAGCCATAAAACGGAGGGGATTAATGAAAAACTGTTTTTT
CASSHKTEGINEKLFF
>many|.|16|TRBJ1-3|TRBV4-2
TGTGCCAGCAGCCTACCCCTACAGGGTACGGGAAACACCATATATTTT
CASSLPLQGTGNTIYF
>many|.|15|TRBJ1-2|TRBV24-1
TGTGCCACCAGTGATCCTTCCAGGGGTAGCTATGGCTACACCTTC
CATSDPSRGSYGYTF